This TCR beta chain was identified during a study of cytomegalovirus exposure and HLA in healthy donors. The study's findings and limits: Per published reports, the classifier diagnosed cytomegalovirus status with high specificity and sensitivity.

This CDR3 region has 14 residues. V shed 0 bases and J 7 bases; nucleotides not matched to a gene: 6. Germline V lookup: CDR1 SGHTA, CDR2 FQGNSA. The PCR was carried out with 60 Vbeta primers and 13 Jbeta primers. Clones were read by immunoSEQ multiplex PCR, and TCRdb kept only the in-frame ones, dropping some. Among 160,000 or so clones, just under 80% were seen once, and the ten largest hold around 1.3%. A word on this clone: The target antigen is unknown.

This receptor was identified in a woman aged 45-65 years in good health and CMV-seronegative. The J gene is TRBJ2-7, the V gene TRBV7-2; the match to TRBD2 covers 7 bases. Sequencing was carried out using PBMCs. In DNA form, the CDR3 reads TGTGCCAGCAGCTTAGCGCGGACTAGTCGAGAGCAGTACTTC. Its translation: CASSLARTSREQYF.